This T cell receptor (beta chain) comes out of a study of T cells in localized non-small cell lung cancer. This clone occurred a few times. Its antigen is still unknown. General study findings and limits: Multi-region tumor sequencing was not done, so intratumor heterogeneity could not be excluded. Among the tissues sampled, uninvolved adjacent lung had the highest T cell clonality, above tumor.

CDR1 is SGHNT and CDR2 is YENEEA in the germline V gene. This CDR3 region has 15 residues. Trimming took 5 bases from V and 2 from J, leaving 15 bases between them. Data came from immunoSEQ multiplex PCR; TCRdb stores just in-frame clones and leaves some out. Of more than 1,000 clones in the sample, around a quarter were seen once. The chain recombines TRBV11-3 with TRBJ1-1; D not resolved. The sequence derives from a female donor of 60 years or more with stage III lung adenocarcinoma. The sequencing here drew on normal lung tissue next to the tumor, taken before any cancer treatment. The DNA of the CDR3 is TGTGCCAGCAGCCGAAGGGTCAGTTTAAACACTGAAGCTTTCTTT. It codes for CASSRRVSLNTEAFF.